These 18 T cell receptor beta chains were sequenced from one sample in a study of T cell responses to AZD1222 COVID-19 vaccine. TCRdb keeps only in-frame clones here, not all; method: immunoSEQ multiplex PCR. In the table there are tens of thousands of clones, around nine tenths of which are singletons. The sequenced sample was peripheral blood, obtained on day 0 of AZD1222 vaccination. The source is an adult in good health.

The chain is built from TRBV29-1 and TRBJ2-5; weak D call: TRBD2 (5 bases). CDR3 length: 12 residues. The V end was cut by 5 bases, the J end by 3 bases, with 10 bases between. Germline V gene data show CDR1 as SQVTM and CDR2 as ANQGSEA. The CDR3 protein is CSVRGSKETQYF. CDR3 DNA sequence: TGCAGCGTTCGGGGTTCTAAAGAGACCCAGTACTTC.

The chain carries TRBV3-1 (or the pseudogene TRBV3-2) and TRBJ1-1; a weak D match, TRBD1 (5 bases). Germline V gene data show CDR1 as LGHDT and CDR2 as YNNKEL (reference sequence). V lost 5 bases, J lost 1 base, and 8 bases lay in between. CDR3 length equals 13 residues. The CDR3: CASSETANTEAFF. CDR3 coding DNA: TGTGCCAGCAGCGAGACAGCGAACACTGAAGCTTTCTTT.

The chain links TRBV7-3 to TRBJ1-1, with D uncertain. Germline assignment: CDR1 SGHTA and CDR2 FQGTGA. This CDR3 is 13 amino acids long. The V end lost 5 bases, the J end lost 3 bases, and 10 bases lay between the germline ends. CDR3 region: CASSPQEDTEAFF. The CDR3 region has the DNA TGTGCCAGCAGCCCACAAGAGGACACTGAAGCTTTCTTT.

The chain employs TRBV5-4 and TRBJ2-5, with D possibly being TRBD2 (7 bases). Trimming cost V 6 bases and J 5 bases, with 17 bases left between them. Germline CDR1 reads SGHNT; CDR2 reads YYREEE (reference sequence). The CDR3 length is 14 residues. The CDR3 loop is CASKGGATVETQYF. In DNA form, the CDR3 reads TGTGCCAGCAAGGGGGGGGCCACGGTTGAGACCCAGTACTTC.

This clone was seen only a few times. The chain couples TRBV3-1 (or the pseudogene TRBV3-2) to TRBJ1-3; possibly TRBD1 for D (6 bases). The CDR3 extends over 16 amino acids. Per the germline V gene, CDR1 is LGHDT and CDR2 is YNNKEL (reference sequence). V was pared by 4 bases and J by 2 bases, with 15 bases between. This CDR3 is CASSPNYQGTGNTIYF. The CDR3 nucleotides are TGTGCCAGCAGCCCGAATTATCAGGGGACTGGAAACACCATATATTTT.

The chain recombines TRBV10-3 with TRBJ1-3; TRBD1 matches 9 bases. With V trimmed by 5 bases and J by 0 bases, 11 bases remained unmatched. Germline V gene lookup returns CDR1 ENHRY and CDR2 SYGVKD. The CDR3 extends over 18 amino acids. The CDR3 region has the DNA TGTGCCATCAGTCCCGGGACAGGGCTGGGTAGCTCTGGAAACACCATATATTTT. This gives the protein CAISPGTGLGSSGNTIYF.

V usage is TRBV19 and J usage is TRBJ1-5; maybe TRBD1 (6 bases). CDR3 length: 15 amino acids. Deletions cut 0 bases from V and 7 bases from J, with 13 bases between. In germline, CDR1 is LNHDA, CDR2 SQIVND (reference sequence). The CDR3 protein is CASSIDVTGSQPQHF. CDR3 bases: TGTGCCAGTAGTATAGATGTAACAGGGAGCCAGCCCCAGCATTTT.

This chain uses TRBV30 with TRBJ1-6; D perhaps matches TRBD1 (6 bases). CDR3 size: 14 residues. Germline lookup yields CDR1 GTSNPN and CDR2 SVGIG (reference sequence). The V end lost 7 bases, the J end lost 9 bases, and 19 bases lay between the germline ends. DNA of the CDR3: TGTGCCTACTCCCTCGACAGGAAGGGTTCACCCCTCCACTTT. Its translation: CAYSLDRKGSPLHF.

This clone was observed a single time. The genes are TRBV6-5 and TRBJ1-6; D gene uncertain. Trimming took 2 bases from V and 6 from J, leaving 8 bases between them. The CDR3 has 14 residues. The germline V gene has CDR1 MNHEY and CDR2 SVGAGI. Here the CDR3 reads CASSYRETNSPLHF. CDR3 nucleotide sequence: TGTGCCAGCAGTTACAGGGAAACTAATTCACCCCTCCACTTT.

The V and J genes are TRBV5-1 and TRBJ1-2; D ambiguous. V was pared by 0 bases and J by 0 bases, with 9 bases between. CDR1 is SGHRS and CDR2 is YFSETQ in the germline V gene. The CDR3 totals 15 residues. CDR3 residues: CASSLDRFANYGYTF. DNA for the CDR3: TGCGCCAGCAGCTTGGATCGGTTCGCTAACTATGGCTACACCTTC.

The chain carries TRBV7-9 and TRBJ2-2; possible D gene TRBD2, 5 bases. This CDR3 region has 15 residues. CDR1 and CDR2 from the germline V gene are SEHNR and FQNEAQ (reference sequence). V lost 5 bases and J lost 0, with 10 bases in between. In nucleotides, the CDR3 is TGTGCCAGCAGCGGCGGGCCAACGAACACCGGGGAGCTGTTTTTT. It yields the protein CASSGGPTNTGELFF.

This chain joins TRBV10-3 and TRBJ1-2; perhaps TRBD1 as D (5 bases). The CDR3 spans 14 residues. The V gene's germline CDR1 is ENHRY and CDR2 SYGVKD. Deletions cut 0 bases from V and 2 bases from J, with 7 bases between. The CDR3 loop is CAISESGANYGYTF. The CDR3 DNA is TGTGCCATCAGTGAGTCAGGGGCCAACTATGGCTACACCTTC.

The CDR3: CASSENRQGGNSPLHF. For the CDR3, the DNA is TGCGCCAGCAGCGAGAACAGACAGGGGGGCAATTCACCCCTCCACTTT. V usage is TRBV5-1 and J usage is TRBJ1-6; 9 bases agree with TRBD1. The CDR3 is 16 residues long. V was clipped by 4 bases and J by 7 bases; unmatched bases: 9. CDR1 is SGHRS and CDR2 is YFSETQ in the germline V gene.

This clone was counted between two and nine times. Additional DNA sequences in this sample encode the identical CDR3. Here the CDR3 reads CAWSVRGNQPQHF. The CDR3 bases are TGTGCCTGGAGTGTACGGGGGAATCAGCCCCAGCATTTT. This chain uses TRBV30 with TRBJ1-5; D might be TRBD1 (5 bases). V was trimmed by 0 bases and J by 4 bases, leaving 7 bases between them. This CDR3 region has 13 residues. Germline CDR1 is GTSNPN and CDR2 is SVGIG (reference sequence).

The rearrangement uses TRBV5-1 and TRBJ2-3; D remains unclear. V was pared by 4 bases and J by 8 bases, with 14 bases between. The CDR3 has 13 amino acids. The germline V gene encodes CDR1 SGHRS and CDR2 YFSETQ. CDR3 loop: CASSDPAVGTQYF. The CDR3 DNA reads TGCGCCAGCAGCGACCCCGCGGTTGGTACGCAGTATTTT. Filled out from reference TRBV5-1 and TRBJ2-3, the complete variable domain reads KAGVTQTPRYLIKTRGQQVTLSCSPISGHRSVSWYQQTPGQGLQFLFEYFSETQRNKGNFPGRFSGRQFSNSRSEMNVSTLELGDSALYLCASSDPAVGTQYFGPGTRLTVL.

The rearrangement links TRBV7-9 to TRBJ2-7; 9 bases are a match to TRBD2. Germline loops: CDR1 SEHNR, CDR2 FQNEAQ (reference sequence). The CDR3 loop spans 15 amino acids. The V segment lost 5 bases and the J segment 3 bases; nucleotides outside the gene matches: 8. The CDR3 DNA follows: TGTGCCAGCAGCCAGTGGACTAGCGACAACTACGAGCAGTACTTC. Protein sequence: CASSQWTSDNYEQYF.

The V gene is TRBV12-5, the J gene TRBJ2-2, with D unresolved. Germline V gives CDR1 LGHNT, CDR2 FRNRAP. V shed 6 bases and J shed 4 bases, with 15 bases lying between them. The CDR3 totals 15 residues. CDR3 sequence: CASGSGSPGTGELFF. The CDR3 nucleotides read TGTGCTAGTGGCTCCGGAAGCCCGGGCACCGGGGAGCTGTTTTTT.

The chain has TRBV30 and TRBJ1-3; 7 positions match TRBD1. The CDR3 contains 15 residues. Trimming cost V 2 bases and J 4 bases; bases outside gene matches: 8. The germline V gene encodes CDR1 GTSNPN and CDR2 SVGIG (reference sequence). Here the CDR3 DNA reads TGTGCCTGGAGTACCGACCAGGGGGGCGGAAACACCATATATTTT. Protein: CAWSTDQGGGNTIYF.